A single sample is the source of the 26 T cell receptor beta chains below, sequenced in a study of tumor-infiltrating lymphocytes in primary liver carcinoma. cDNA specific to TCR beta was made from 500 ng of total RNA, with a constant-region primer employed for priming. Three nested multiplex PCR rounds, a slightly modified ARM-PCR method, built the TCR beta libraries. Researchers ran the first two PCR rounds for roughly 11 cycles each with TRBV1-TRBV30 forward primers and a C-beta reverse primer. TCRdb reprocessed the multiplex PCR reads via MiXCR and lists one record per CDR3 protein. The sample includes about 180,000 distinct CDR3 sequences, 50% to 75% seen only once; the top ten take approximately 65%. Extraction also yielded germline DNA, while blood RNA was obtained from unsorted whole blood. Input material: peripheral blood. These TCRs come from a man in his forties with primary liver carcinoma and hepatitis B virus infection.

This clonotype was observed many times. The chain links TRBV11-2 to TRBJ1-5, with a weak D call TRBD1 (5 bases). The CDR3 runs 14 residues. V lost 5 bases to trimming and J lost 0 bases, with 8 bases between them. From germline, CDR1 is SGHAT and CDR2 FQNNGV. Written as DNA, the CDR3 is TGTGCCAGCAGCCAGGGCGATAGCAATCAGCCCCAGCATTTT. Protein: CASSQGDSNQPQHF.

This clonotype was recorded at least ten times. The chain uses TRBV6-5 and TRBJ1-4; D might be TRBD1 (6 bases). This CDR3 contains 14 residues. The V gene's germline CDR1 is MNHEY and CDR2 SVGAGI. V lost 6 bases and J 3 bases, leaving 11 bases between the germline ends. For the CDR3, the DNA is TGTGCCAGCAGGGGTGACAGGCCTAATGAAAAACTGTTTTTT. As protein: CASRGDRPNEKLFF.

This chain joins TRBV12-3 or TRBV12-4 and TRBJ2-3, with D tentatively TRBD1 (5 bases). Trimming removed 6 bases from V and 6 bases from J, with 16 bases in between. The CDR3 is 14 residues long. The CDR3 loop is CASSQGHSSDTQYF. The CDR3 DNA reads TGTGCCAGCAGCCAAGGACATTCATCGGATACGCAGTATTTT.

In the case of this clonotype: The junction shows a germline mismatch at one end, possibly a read error. This chain links TRBV6-5 with TRBJ2-7; tentative D call: TRBD1 (6 bases). The CDR3 runs 14 residues. Germline CDR1 MNHEY, CDR2 SVGAGI. The CDR3 coding sequence is TGTGTCAGCAGTTACCCCGGGACAACCTACGAGCAGTACTTC. Amino acid sequence: CVSSYPGTTYEQYF.

A remark on this clonotype: It may be a read error: a sequence one base away is much more abundant. CDR3 sequence (DNA): TGTGCCAGCTCCCTGAAGACCTCCTACAATGAGCACTTCTTC. Encoded protein: CASSLKTSYNEHFF. V gene TRBV6-5 combines with J gene TRBJ2-1; no firm D call. The germline V gene has CDR1 MNHEY and CDR2 SVGAGI. CDR3 length: 14 amino acids.

Regarding this clonotype: A much larger clone sits a single nucleotide away, making a read error possible. The rearrangement uses TRBV4-2 and TRBJ1-2, with D possibly TRBD1 on 6 matching bases. The CDR3 consists of 15 residues. Germline CDR1 reads LGHNA; CDR2 reads YNFKEQ. The V and J ends lost 1 base and 3 bases respectively, with 12 bases between them. The CDR3 reads CASSQVARTDYGYTF. As DNA, the CDR3 is TGTGCCAGCAGCCAAGTTGCCAGGACAGACTATGGCTACACCTTC.

This sequence joins TRBV5-5 and TRBJ1-1; D remains unclear. The germline V and J ends were trimmed by 4 bases and 6 bases, with 16 bases remaining between them. This CDR3 comprises 14 residues. In germline, CDR1 is SGHKS, CDR2 YYEKEE (reference sequence). CDR3 region: CASSHLSEGAEAFF. CDR3 coding DNA: TGTGCCAGCAGCCACCTTAGCGAGGGCGCTGAAGCTTTCTTT.

Notes on this clonotype: An end of the junction does not agree with germline; a read error may underlie this. The chain joins TRBV11-3 to TRBJ2-6; 11 bases fit TRBD2. This CDR3 contains 19 residues. CDR1 SGHNT and CDR2 YENEEA come from the germline V gene. CDR3 DNA: TGTGCCAGCAGTTCCGGACTAGCGGGTTTCTCCTCTGGGGCCAACGTCCTAACTTTC. It yields the protein CASSSGLAGFSSGANVLTF.

As for this clonotype: A single base separates this from a much larger clone, so it may be a read error. The V call is TRBV11-2, the J call TRBJ2-1; D gene ambiguous. CDR1 is SGHAT and CDR2 is FQNNGV in the germline V gene. The CDR3 has 13 residues. The V end lost 0 bases, the J end lost 7 bases, and 7 bases lay between the germline ends. CDR3 in amino acids: CASSLDTINEQFF. CDR3 bases: TGTGCCAGCAGCTTAGACACAATAAATGAGCAGTTCTTC.

The genes are TRBV5-6 and TRBJ1-4; D is possibly TRBD1 (5 bases). The CDR3 totals 14 residues. Trimming stripped 1 base from V and 7 bases from J, with 11 bases between. CDR1 is SGHDT, CDR2 YYEEEE, per germline. For the CDR3, the DNA is TGTGCCAGCAGCTTGAGGGGCCCCGTTGAAAAACTGTTTTTT. Translated, it gives CASSLRGPVEKLFF. The complete variable domain, with remaining parts taken from reference TRBV5-6 and TRBJ1-4, reads DAGVTQSPTHLIKTRGQQVTLRCSPKSGHDTVSWYQQALGQGPQFIFQYYEEEERQRGNFPDRFSGHQFPNYSSELNVNALLLGDSALYLCASSLRGPVEKLFFGSGTQLSVL.

This clonotype occurred a few times. J is TRBJ1-1 and V is TRBV10-2; D is unresolved. V was shortened by 4 bases and J by 4 bases, with 10 bases between the two germline ends. The CDR3 is 13 residues long. Germline CDR1 is WSHSY and CDR2 is SAAADI. The CDR3 DNA reads TGCGCCAGCAGTGCAAGGGAAGGCACTGAAGCTTTCTTT. It specifies CASSAREGTEAFF.

This chain links TRBV11-2 with TRBJ2-2; D possibly corresponds to TRBD2 (7 bases). The CDR3 totals 14 residues. Germline V gene lookup returns CDR1 SGHAT and CDR2 FQNNGV. Trimming removed 5 bases at V and 10 bases at J, with 17 bases between. The CDR3: CASSPFWGGEELFF. In DNA form, the CDR3 reads TGTGCCAGCAGCCCCTTCTGGGGGGGCGAGGAGCTGTTTTTT. The full variable domain, its missing parts supplied by reference TRBV11-2 and TRBJ2-2, is EAGVAQSPRYKIIEKRQSVAFWCNPISGHATLYWYQQILGQGPKLLIQFQNNGVVDDSQLPKDRFSAERLKGVDSTLKIQPAKLEDSAVYLCASSPFWGGEELFFGEGSRLTVL.

The rearrangement joins TRBV30 to TRBJ2-1, with D perhaps TRBD2 (5 bases). The V end was cut by 0 bases, the J end by 7 bases, with 10 bases between. CDR1 and CDR2 (germline): GTSNPN, SVGIG (reference sequence). The CDR3 contains 13 residues. CDR3 in DNA: TGTGCCTGGAGTGTACTACGGGGAAATGAGCAGTTCTTC. Translated: CAWSVLRGNEQFF.

This chain joins TRBV10-2 and TRBJ1-6; D perhaps matches TRBD1 (6 bases). V was pared by 1 base and J by 0 bases, with 16 bases between. Per the germline V gene, CDR1 is WSHSY and CDR2 is SAAADI. The CDR3 consists of 19 residues. The CDR3 sequence is CASSEYIDRRSSYNSPLHF. In DNA, the CDR3 is TGCGCCAGCAGTGAGTATATCGACAGGAGGAGCTCCTATAATTCACCCCTCCACTTT.

A remark on this clonotype: One end of the junction is discordant with germline, which a read error may explain. The V gene is TRBV11-2, the J gene TRBJ1-1; TRBD1 might be the D (6 bases). There are 15 residues in the CDR3. The germline V gene encodes CDR1 SGHAT and CDR2 FQNNGV. This chain's CDR3 is CASSPRRGLDTEVFF. The CDR3 nucleotides are TGTGCCAGCAGCCCCCGGAGGGGGTTGGACACTGAAGTTTTCTTT.

This chain uses TRBV12-3 or TRBV12-4 with TRBJ1-5, with a weak D call TRBD1 (5 bases). V was shortened by 5 bases and J by 4 bases, with 15 bases between the two germline ends. The CDR3 totals 15 residues. CDR3 protein: CASSQTGRGNQPQHF. The CDR3 nucleotides are TGTGCCAGCAGTCAAACAGGACGAGGTAATCAGCCCCAGCATTTT.

This clonotype appeared a single time. This likely comes from a read error, as the CDR3 has no conserved phenylalanine or tryptophan at its end. This sequence joins TRBV29-1 and TRBJ2-7; D could derive from TRBD1 or TRBD2 (5 bases each). The V gene's germline CDR1 is SQVTM and CDR2 ANQGSEA. Trimming pared 5 bases from V and 3 bases from J, leaving 14 bases between. The CDR3 is 13 amino acids. CDR3 loop: CSVRDRERYEQYL. Here the CDR3 DNA reads TGCAGCGTTAGGGACCGCGAGCGCTACGAGCAGTACCTC.

The genes are TRBV6-5 and TRBJ2-5; D ambiguous. The V end lost 2 bases, the J end lost 5 bases, and 9 bases lay between the germline ends. CDR1 and CDR2 from the germline V gene are MNHEY and SVGAGI. CDR3 length: 13 residues. The CDR3 DNA follows: TGTGCCAGCAGTTACGGGATGGGGGAGACCCAGTACTTC. This codes for CASSYGMGETQYF.

With respect to this clonotype: The germline gene is not matched at one end of the junction; a read error may be the cause. V and J are TRBV7-9 and TRBJ2-3, with 7 bases aligning to TRBD2. The CDR3 totals 12 residues. CDR1 is SEHNR and CDR2 is FQNEAQ in the germline V gene (reference sequence). CDR3 in amino acids: CTSRGTKATQYF. The CDR3 region has the DNA TGTACCAGCAGAGGGACTAAAGCTACGCAGTATTTT. The variable domain in full, with the rest retrieved from reference TRBV7-9 and TRBJ2-3, is DTGVSQNPRHKITKRGQNVTFRCDPISEHNRLYWYRQTLGQGPEFLTYFQNEAQLEKSRLLSDRFSAERPKGSFSTLEIQRTEQGDSAMYLCTSRGTKATQYFGPGTRLTVL.

This clonotype has only one observation. No conserved phenylalanine or tryptophan ends this CDR3, so it is likely a read error. The rearrangement joins TRBV11-2 to TRBJ2-3, with D perhaps TRBD1 (6 bases). The CDR3 runs 15 residues. Looked up from germline, CDR1 is SGHAT and CDR2 is FQNNGV. Trimming pared 6 bases from V and 2 bases from J, leaving 15 bases between. This chain's CDR3 is CASSKKRGNTDTQYL. The CDR3 DNA reads TGTGCCAGCAGTAAGAAGAGGGGGAACACAGATACGCAGTATTTG.

This clonotype came up many times. This chain uses TRBV4-1 with TRBJ1-6; weak D call: TRBD1 (5 bases). V dropped 4 bases and J dropped 6 bases, with 16 bases sitting between them. This CDR3 comprises 16 residues. Germline values: CDR1 MGHRA, CDR2 YSYEKL. CDR3 loop: CASSPIGRDVNSPLHF. The CDR3 DNA follows: TGCGCCAGCAGCCCTATAGGACGGGACGTTAATTCACCCCTCCACTTT.

The V call is TRBV6-5, the J call TRBJ1-4; maybe TRBD1 (6 bases). The CDR3 spans 12 residues. Trimming took off 5 bases at V and 10 bases at J, with 11 bases between the two ends. Germline CDR1 is MNHEY and CDR2 is SVGAGI. The CDR3: CASSPGGGKLFF. The CDR3 coding sequence is TGTGCCAGCAGTCCTGGAGGGGGAAAACTGTTTTTT.

Notes on this clonotype: This may be a read error, as it is one base from a much larger clone. This chain connects TRBV11-2 to TRBJ1-1, with TRBD1 matching 10 bases. Germline V gene sequence: CDR1 SGHAT, CDR2 FQNNGV. This CDR3 contains 14 residues. V lost 2 bases to trimming and J lost 8 bases; unmatched junction nucleotides: 5. CDR3 sequence: CASSLTETGGEAFF. For the CDR3, the DNA is TGTGCCAGCAGCTTAACCGAGACAGGGGGCGAAGCTTTCTTT.

This clonotype has more than one count but fewer than ten. The rearrangement links TRBV4-2 to TRBJ1-4, with a weak D call TRBD1 (5 bases). This CDR3 region has 15 residues. In germline, CDR1 is LGHNA, CDR2 YNFKEQ. Trimming took 7 bases from V and 0 from J, leaving 12 bases between them. Written as DNA, the CDR3 is TGTGCCAGCAATCCTGGGGGTGCAACTAATGAAAAACTGTTTTTT. The encoded protein is CASNPGGATNEKLFF.

Concerning this clonotype itself: This may be a read error, as it is one base from a much larger clone. The chain combines TRBV12-3 or TRBV12-4 with TRBJ2-7; the D gene could be TRBD1 or TRBD2 (6 bases each). V was cut by 2 bases and J by 6 bases, with 17 bases left in between. The CDR3 sequence is 15 residues long. CDR3 region: CASSLTGAGLGEQYF. The CDR3 nucleotides are TGTGCCAGCAGTTTAACGGGGGCAGGATTAGGCGAGCAGTACTTC.

This sequence joins TRBV11-2 and TRBJ2-1; D is undetermined. Germline V gene lookup returns CDR1 SGHAT and CDR2 FQNNGV. There are 14 residues in the CDR3. V gave up 8 bases and J gave up 8 bases, with 19 bases separating them. CDR3: CASCSTDGAYEQFF. In nucleotides, the CDR3 is TGTGCCAGCTGCTCAACCGACGGAGCCTATGAGCAGTTCTTC.